Listed below are T cell receptor beta chains from one sample, sequenced in a study of circulating and synovial CD4+ cells in juvenile arthritis. Assay: immunoSEQ multiplex PCR; the TCRdb copy retains only in-frame clones and omits some. The sample has just over 35,000 clones, approximately 96% seen once; the top ten hold 0.7%. The sequencing sample was made of CD4+ T cells from blood. The source of these receptors is a human donor with juvenile idiopathic arthritis. The CDR3 runs from the conserved cysteine through the conserved F or W. The order of the fields is D gene, clone size, J gene, V gene, CDR3 protein, CDR3 DNA. The D gene is left open where the match is weak. The listing skips clone size in some rows; elsewhere it reads once, few, many or a size class.

>TRBD1|-|TRBJ1-4|TRBV7-9
CASSLGTVEKLFF
TGTGCCAGCAGCTTGGGGACAGTTGAAAAACTGTTTTTT
>-|-|TRBJ2-7|TRBV5-1
CASSLVGSYEQYF
TGCGCCAGCAGCTTGGTGGGGAGCTACGAGCAGTACTTC
>-|-|TRBJ1-5|TRBV19
CASSIARVISNQPQHF
TGTGCCAGTAGTATAGCCAGGGTGATTAGCAATCAGCCCCAGCATTTT
>-|-|TRBJ1-2|TRBV7-2
CASSLGPGQLGYTF
TGTGCCAGCAGCTTAGGCCCTGGACAGCTTGGCTACACCTTC
>TRBD1|-|TRBJ2-7|TRBV18
CASSPGQLYEQYF
TGTGCCAGCTCACCGGGACAGCTCTACGAGCAGTACTTC
>-|-|TRBJ1-5|TRBV16
CASNTPGPGGYQPQHF
TGTGCCAGCAACACTCCCGGCCCCGGGGGATATCAGCCCCAGCATTTT
>-|few|TRBJ1-3|TRBV4-1
CASSQYRRMTSGNTIYF
TGCGCCAGCAGCCAATACAGACGGATGACCTCTGGAAACACCATATATTTT
>TRBD2|once|TRBJ2-5|TRBV2
CASRLAGGGETQYF
TGTGCCAGCAGGCTAGCGGGGGGGGGAGAGACCCAGTACTTC
>TRBD2|-|TRBJ2-3|TRBV7-2
CASSLASGGTDTQYF
TGTGCCAGCAGCTTAGCGAGCGGGGGAACAGATACGCAGTATTTT
>-|-|TRBJ1-3|TRBV6-1
CASTGVGNTIYF
TGTGCCAGCACAGGGGTTGGAAACACCATATATTTT
>-|-|TRBJ2-3|TRBV7-6
CASSLGGVVDTQYF
TGTGCCAGCAGCCTCGGAGGAGTGGTAGATACGCAGTATTTT
>TRBD1|-|TRBJ1-4|TRBV7-9
CASNQAGDRKLFF
TGTGCCAGCAACCAAGCGGGGGACAGAAAACTGTTTTTT
>-|few|TRBJ2-7|TRBV5-3
CARSLVQVSEQYF
TGTGCCAGAAGCTTGGTGCAGGTTTCCGAGCAGTACTTC
>TRBD2|-|TRBJ2-1|TRBV10-3
CAIRTLAGGLDEQFF
TGTGCCATCAGGACCCTAGCGGGGGGGCTTGATGAGCAGTTCTTC
>-|once|TRBJ1-6|TRBV5-1
CASSLASGEDSPLHF
TGCGCCAGCAGCTTGGCCAGTGGTGAGGATTCACCCCTCCACTTT
>TRBD1|-|TRBJ2-3|TRBV7-2
CASSFLGQGITDTQYF
TGTGCCAGCAGCTTCCTCGGACAGGGGATCACAGATACGCAGTATTTT
>TRBD1|-|TRBJ1-4|TRBV4-3
CASSLGTAATNEKLFF
TGCGCCAGCAGCCTGGGGACAGCAGCAACTAATGAAAAACTGTTTTTT
>-|-|TRBJ1-1|TRBV6-5
CASSYFRGASTEAFF
TGTGCCAGCAGTTACTTCCGGGGGGCGAGCACCGAAGCTTTCTTT
>-|once|TRBJ1-6|TRBV14
CASSQLSQGNSPLHF
TGTGCCAGCAGCCAACTCAGCCAGGGTAATTCCCCCCTCCACTTT
>-|-|TRBJ2-1|TRBV5-1
CASSLEGGRVGNGYNEQFF
TGCGCCAGCAGCTTGGAAGGGGGTAGAGTGGGGAACGGCTACAATGAGCAGTTCTTC
>TRBD1|-|TRBJ1-2|TRBV19
CASRGGQGHYGYTF
TGTGCCAGTAGGGGGGGACAGGGGCACTATGGCTACACCTTC
>-|-|TRBJ2-3|TRBV5-1
CASSPGPAGDTQYF
TGCGCCAGCAGCCCAGGACCCGCGGGGGATACGCAGTATTTT
>-|-|TRBJ2-3|TRBV9
CASSVDQGPPDTQYF
TGTGCCAGCAGCGTAGATCAGGGGCCCCCAGATACGCAGTATTTT
>-|-|TRBJ2-6|TRBV29-1
CSVDGSGANVLTF
TGCAGCGTTGACGGCTCTGGGGCCAACGTCCTGACTTTC
>TRBD1|-|TRBJ2-7|TRBV7-2
CASSRRDSSYEQYF
TGTGCCAGCAGTCGTCGGGACAGCTCCTACGAGCAGTACTTC
>TRBD1|-|TRBJ2-1|TRBV19
CASSVTGGVYNEQFF
TGTGCCAGTAGTGTGACAGGGGGCGTCTACAATGAGCAGTTCTTC
>TRBD1|-|TRBJ1-2|TRBV25-1
CASSGDRVMGYTF
TGTGCCAGCAGTGGGGACAGGGTGATGGGCTACACCTTC
>-|-|TRBJ1-2|TRBV10-3
CAISEGLDGYTF
TGTGCCATCAGTGAGGGGCTCGATGGCTACACCTTC
>TRBD2|few|TRBJ2-3|TRBV19
CASGLAGGDTQYF
TGTGCCAGTGGGCTAGCGGGGGGCGATACGCAGTATTTT